This is a list of T cell receptor beta chains from one sample in a study of spatial heterogeneity in lung cancer. Each CDR3 protein gets one entry after TCRdb re-called the 5' RACE reads with MiXCR. The repertoire includes 9,500 to 11,000 distinct CDR3 sequences, roughly 7.9% of them detected once, and under 25% sits in the top ten. The source material was lung tumor tissue, sampled at surgery. The receptor source for this set is a female donor with early-stage non-small cell lung cancer. Each CDR3 is given with its conserved first and last residue. The order of the fields is V gene, clone size, D gene, J gene, CDR3 protein, CDR3 DNA. The D gene is left open where the match is weak. Clone size appears in some rows only: once, few, many, or a class for an expanded clone.

>TRBV6-2/TRBV6-3|many|NA|TRBJ1-5
CASTRASPAQPQHF
TGTGCCAGCACCCGGGCGAGTCCTGCTCAGCCCCAGCATTTT
>TRBV24-1|many|TRBD2|TRBJ2-3
CATSDRRGAGVRDTQYF
TGTGCCACCAGTGATCGCCGAGGAGCGGGGGTTAGAGATACGCAGTATTTT
>TRBV5-4|NA|TRBD1|TRBJ1-2
CASSPTGGGYGYTF
TGTGCCAGCTCCCCGACAGGGGGCGGGTATGGCTACACCTTC
>TRBV29-1|medium-sized|NA|TRBJ1-1
CSGRVGHEAFF
TGCAGCGGACGGGTCGGGCATGAAGCTTTCTTT
>TRBV6-5|many|NA|TRBJ2-7
CASSPLGPGEQYF
TGTGCCAGCAGTCCGCTGGGGCCGGGGGAGCAGTACTTC
>TRBV6-8|many|NA|TRBJ1-5
CASSSGKGQPQHF
TGTGCCAGCAGTTCCGGGAAAGGACAGCCCCAGCATTTT
>TRBV20-1|medium-sized|TRBD1|TRBJ1-2
CSAPDRGNYGYTF
TGCAGTGCTCCCGACAGGGGTAACTATGGCTACACCTTC
>TRBV7-2|few|NA|TRBJ1-1
CASSPHRGHMGTEAFF
TGTGCCAGCAGCCCACACCGTGGTCACATGGGGACTGAAGCTTTCTTT
>TRBV20-1|medium-sized|NA|TRBJ2-3
CSAFDGLSPDTQYF
TGCAGTGCTTTCGACGGACTCTCCCCAGATACGCAGTATTTT
>TRBV19|many|NA|TRBJ2-2
CASTTGTNTGELFF
TGTGCCAGTACCACCGGCACGAACACCGGGGAGCTGTTTTTT
>TRBV7-7|medium-sized|NA|TRBJ2-1
CAITDSAYNEQFF
TGTGCCATCACCGACAGCGCCTACAATGAGCAGTTCTTC
>TRBV5-1|many|TRBD2|TRBJ2-3
CASSSTSSGAGLDTQYF
TGCGCCAGCAGCTCCACATCAAGCGGGGCGGGTTTAGATACGCAGTATTTT
>TRBV27|NA|TRBD1|TRBJ1-1
CASKRQGATQNTEAFF
TGTGCCAGCAAGAGACAGGGGGCGACCCAGAACACTGAAGCTTTCTTT
>TRBV12-3/TRBV12-4|many|TRBD2|TRBJ2-5
CASSSRLAGWAMEQETQYF
TGTGCCAGCAGTAGCCGACTAGCGGGGTGGGCAATGGAACAAGAGACCCAGTACTTC
>TRBV6-1|many|NA|TRBJ2-5
CASSELIAGTQYF
TGTGCCAGCAGTGAATTGATTGCGGGTACCCAGTACTTC
>TRBV28|many|TRBD1|TRBJ1-6
CASRGTGGASPLHF
TGTGCCAGCAGAGGGACAGGGGGCGCGTCACCCCTCCACTTT
>TRBV12-3/TRBV12-4|many|TRBD1|TRBJ1-1
CASSSIRRDSPLNTEAFF
TGTGCCAGCAGCTCCATACGCCGGGACAGCCCCTTGAACACTGAAGCTTTCTTT
>TRBV2|many|NA|TRBJ1-5
CASSEPAAHQPQHF
TGTGCCAGCAGTGAACCGGCGGCACATCAGCCCCAGCATTTT
>TRBV5-1|medium-sized|NA|TRBJ1-1
CASSLNSVNTEAFF
TGCGCCAGCAGCTTGAACAGTGTGAACACTGAAGCTTTCTTT
>TRBV7-2|medium-sized|NA|TRBJ2-3
CASSQNRVPDTQYF
TGTGCCAGCAGCCAGAACAGAGTCCCAGATACGCAGTATTTT
>TRBV9|many|NA|TRBJ1-3
CASSERGAGNTIYF
TGTGCCAGCAGCGAAAGGGGGGCCGGAAACACCATATATTTT
>TRBV20-1|NA|NA|TRBJ2-7
CSAAGPPTYEQYF
TGCAGTGCTGCCGGGCCCCCGACCTACGAGCAGTACTTC